The source of this T cell receptor (beta chain) is a study of sequential checkpoint blockade in melanoma. V shed 5 bases and J shed 2 bases, with 10 bases lying between them. CDR3 size: 13 residues. Germline CDR1 reads LGHNT; CDR2 reads FRNRAP. Here immunoSEQ multiplex PCR was the method, and the copy in TCRdb shows in-frame clones only, minus some. The repertoire consists of about 2,900 clones, with more than 30% occurring once and the leading ten covering about 10%. Regarding treatment: randomized to nivolumab then ipilimumab (arm A) or the reverse (arm B). This receptor was obtained from a human donor with melanoma. The sequencing used tumor tissue (inferred from file names), collected from a patient given nivolumab and ipilimumab in sequence. V gene TRBV12-5 combines with J gene TRBJ2-7, with D perhaps matching TRBD1 (5 bases). The DNA of the CDR3 is TGTGCTAGTGGTCCAGGACACCCCTACGAGCAGTACGTC. It yields the protein CASGPGHPYEQYV.